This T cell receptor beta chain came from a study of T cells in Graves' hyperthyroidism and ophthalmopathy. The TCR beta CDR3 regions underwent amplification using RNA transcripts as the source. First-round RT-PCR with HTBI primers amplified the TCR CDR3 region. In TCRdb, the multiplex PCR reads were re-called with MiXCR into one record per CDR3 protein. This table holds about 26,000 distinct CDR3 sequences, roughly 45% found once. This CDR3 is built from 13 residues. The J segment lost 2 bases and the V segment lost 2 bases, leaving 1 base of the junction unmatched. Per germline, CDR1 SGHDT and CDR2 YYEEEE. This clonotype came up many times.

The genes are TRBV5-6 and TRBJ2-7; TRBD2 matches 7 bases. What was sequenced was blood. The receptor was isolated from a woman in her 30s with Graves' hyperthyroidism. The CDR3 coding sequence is TGTGCCAGCAGCTTAGCGGGAACCTACGAGCAGTACTTC. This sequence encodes CASSLAGTYEQYF.